A selection of T cell receptor beta chains follows, all from one sample in a study of cytomegalovirus exposure and HLA in healthy donors. This table comes from immunoSEQ multiplex PCR, and its TCRdb copy is limited to in-frame clones, with some not included. The repertoire has 120,000 or so clones, 80% of them found once; the top ten carry approximately 9%. Sequencing input: PBMCs. Source of these receptors: a man aged 30-40 years in good health and CMV-seropositive. CDR3s include the opening cysteine and the closing phenylalanine or tryptophan. D genes are given only for firm matches. The size field is filled for only some rows; it gives once, few, many or a size class.

J | D | V | size | CDR3 | DNA
TRBJ2-3 | TRBD2 | TRBV9 | NA | CASSVAGRLADTQYF | TGTGCCAGCAGCGTAGCTGGCCGACTAGCGGATACGCAGTATTTT
TRBJ1-6 | NA | TRBV29-1 | NA | CSAATGNDSPLHF | TGCAGCGCCGCTACAGGGAACGATTCACCCCTCCACTTT
TRBJ2-5 | TRBD2 | TRBV5-6 | few | CASSHPGLAEYF | TGTGCCAGCAGCCACCCCGGACTAGCAGAGTACTTC
TRBJ2-3 | TRBD2 | TRBV29-1 | NA | CSGRGVGTDTQYF | TGCAGCGGCCGGGGGGTAGGGACAGATACGCAGTATTTT
TRBJ2-2 | TRBD1 | TRBV7-3 | NA | CASSWDRPPGGELFF | TGTGCCAGCAGCTGGGACAGACCCCCGGGTGGGGAGCTGTTTTTT
TRBJ2-1 | TRBD2 | TRBV5-1 | NA | CASSVTSGMINEQFF | TGCGCCAGCAGCGTTACGAGCGGGATGATAAATGAGCAGTTCTTC
TRBJ2-7 | TRBD1 | TRBV6-1 | NA | CASSEWTGGYEQYF | TGTGCCAGCAGTGAATGGACAGGGGGTTACGAGCAGTACTTC
TRBJ1-3 | NA | TRBV6-5 | few | CASSLQGSGNTIYF | TGTGCCAGCAGTCTACAGGGCTCTGGAAACACCATATATTTT
TRBJ2-3 | NA | TRBV7-3 | NA | CASSPLGGRDTQYF | TGTGCCAGCAGCCCTTTAGGGGGACGAGATACGCAGTATTTT
TRBJ2-3 | NA | TRBV25-1 | NA | CASSEPPLGAWGDTQYF | TGTGCCAGCAGTGAACCTCCGTTGGGGGCCTGGGGAGATACGCAGTATTTT
TRBJ2-2 | TRBD1 | TRBV11-1 | NA | CASSLRQGEPTGELFF | TGTGCCAGCAGCTTGAGACAGGGGGAGCCGACCGGGGAGCTGTTTTTT
TRBJ2-1 | TRBD2 | TRBV19 | NA | CASSIRRSAGGLPPNEQFF | TGTGCCAGTAGTATACGGAGGAGTGCGGGGGGGCTACCCCCCAATGAGCAGTTCTTC
TRBJ1-2 | NA | TRBV7-9 | NA | CASSSRQYGYTF | TGTGCCAGCAGCTCCCGACAATATGGCTACACCTTC
TRBJ2-7 | NA | TRBV2 | NA | CASGGRGNGEQYF | TGTGCCAGCGGGGGCAGGGGAAATGGGGAGCAGTACTTC
TRBJ1-2 | NA | TRBV28 | NA | CASNPRTVTADGYTF | TGTGCCAGCAACCCTAGGACAGTCACCGCGGATGGCTACACCTTC
TRBJ2-3 | TRBD1 | TRBV28 | NA | CASSSDRVDTQYF | TGTGCCAGCAGTTCGGACAGGGTGGATACGCAGTATTTT
TRBJ2-7 | NA | TRBV6-6 | NA | CASSSPMEQYF | TGTGCCAGCAGTTCCCCCATGGAGCAGTACTTC
TRBJ2-2 | NA | TRBV6-6 | NA | CASSRRTTGELFF | TGTGCCAGCAGTCGCCGAACAACCGGGGAGCTGTTTTTT
TRBJ1-1 | TRBD1 | TRBV28 | NA | CATTHRGTGLDTEAFF | TGTGCCACCACGCACCGAGGGACAGGGCTTGACACTGAAGCTTTCTTT
TRBJ2-5 | TRBD2 | TRBV27 | NA | CASSPRLAGTQETQYF | TGTGCCAGCAGTCCTAGACTAGCGGGGACCCAAGAGACCCAGTACTTC
TRBJ2-7 | NA | TRBV10-2 | NA | CASSQGRGYEQYF | TGCGCCAGCAGCCAAGGCAGGGGTTACGAGCAGTACTTC
TRBJ1-1 | NA | TRBV2 | NA | CASSEARGIQAFF | TGTGCCAGCAGTGAAGCGCGAGGGATACAAGCTTTCTTT
TRBJ1-1 | NA | TRBV5-1 | NA | CASSLGAAMNTEAFF | TGCGCCAGCAGCTTGGGGGCAGCCATGAACACTGAAGCTTTCTTT
TRBJ1-1 | NA | TRBV7-8 | NA | CASSLAGDNTEAFF | TGTGCCAGCAGCTTAGCGGGCGATAACACTGAAGCTTTCTTT
TRBJ2-7 | TRBD1 | TRBV13 | NA | CASSRDSPYEQYF | TGTGCCAGCAGCAGGGACAGTCCCTACGAGCAGTACTTC
TRBJ1-2 | NA | TRBV7-2 | NA | CASSQRRGSGYTF | TGTGCCAGCAGCCAAAGGCGGGGTAGTGGCTACACCTTC
TRBJ2-2 | NA | TRBV2 | few | CASSADSGELFF | TGTGCCAGCAGTGCGGACAGCGGGGAGCTGTTTTTT
TRBJ1-2 | NA | TRBV6-5 | NA | CASSPSANYGYTF | TGTGCCAGCAGTCCTTCTGCGAACTATGGCTACACCTTC
TRBJ1-2 | NA | TRBV6-1 | once | CASSEAGQGRSYTF | TGTGCCAGCAGTGAAGCAGGGCAGGGGCGTAGCTACACCTTC
TRBJ1-1 | TRBD1 | TRBV30 | NA | CAWNRGQQNTEAFF | TGTGCCTGGAACCGGGGACAGCAGAACACTGAAGCTTTCTTT
TRBJ1-4 | NA | TRBV19 | few | CASTLGSYRRFNEKLFF | TGTGCCAGTACCCTAGGGAGCTACCGCCGTTTTAATGAAAAACTGTTTTTT
TRBJ1-2 | NA | TRBV4-1 | NA | CASSQETGHNYGYTF | TGCGCCAGCAGCCAAGAAACAGGGCATAACTATGGCTACACCTTC
TRBJ2-2 | NA | TRBV10-1 | few | CASGSWRGTGELFF | TGCGCCAGCGGTTCTTGGAGGGGTACCGGGGAGCTGTTTTTT
TRBJ2-7 | NA | TRBV7-8 | NA | CASSYLFGEVVEQYF | TGTGCCAGCAGCTACCTATTCGGGGAGGTCGTGGAGCAGTACTTC
TRBJ2-7 | TRBD2 | TRBV28 | NA | CASSQRGAPLGEQYF | TGTGCCAGCAGCCAGCGGGGGGCCCCCCTGGGAGAGCAGTACTTC
TRBJ2-7 | TRBD2 | TRBV27 | NA | CASSLLGARGGEYEQYF | TGTGCCAGCAGTTTATTGGGAGCGCGCGGGGGGGAATACGAGCAGTACTTC
TRBJ1-2 | TRBD1 | TRBV30 | NA | CAWTGTGYGYTF | TGTGCCTGGACGGGGACAGGGTACGGCTACACCTTC
TRBJ2-2 | NA | TRBV27 | few | CASSLLLARNTGELFF | TGTGCCAGCAGTTTATTATTGGCTAGGAACACCGGGGAGCTGTTTTTT
TRBJ1-5 | NA | TRBV27 | NA | CASSSGDNQPQHF | TGTGCCAGCAGTTCAGGCGACAATCAGCCCCAGCATTTT
TRBJ2-1 | TRBD1 | TRBV27 | NA | CASSLGQPGQGANEQFF | TGTGCCAGCAGTTTAGGGCAACCGGGACAGGGGGCGAATGAGCAGTTCTTC